The 23 T cell receptor beta chains below were found in one sample sequenced in a study of T cell responses to AZD1222 COVID-19 vaccine. Here immunoSEQ multiplex PCR was the method, and the copy in TCRdb shows in-frame clones only, minus some. The sample carries some 88,000 clones, roughly nine tenths recorded once. Sequencing was performed on peripheral blood, taken 28 days after the second AZD1222 dose. These receptors all come from an adult who received the AZD1222 COVID-19 vaccine.

The chain employs TRBV7-4 and TRBJ1-5, with 9 positions matching TRBD1. V lost 3 bases and J lost 4; bases outside the gene matches: 4. Germline V gives CDR1 SGHVT, CDR2 SQSDAQ. The CDR3 has 15 residues. DNA for the CDR3: TGTGCCAGCAGCTTTTCGGACAGGGGAAATCAGCCCCAGCATTTT. This codes for CASSFSDRGNQPQHF.

This clone appeared a single time. V and J are TRBV28 and TRBJ1-3; 7 bases map to TRBD1. The V segment lost 6 bases and the J segment 0 bases; nucleotides outside the gene matches: 8. The CDR3 runs 16 residues. The germline V gene has CDR1 MDHEN and CDR2 SYDVKM. The CDR3 DNA sequence: TGTGCCAGCAGCCAGAGAAGACAGGGCTCTGGAAACACCATATATTTT. Encoded protein: CASSQRRQGSGNTIYF.

This clone is a singleton in its sample. The CDR3 region has the DNA TGTGCCAGCTCACCAAAGGTCGGCGAATCTTCACCCCTCCACTTT. Protein product: CASSPKVGESSPLHF. The rearrangement uses TRBV18 and TRBJ1-6; D is unresolved. The CDR3 is made up of 15 amino acids. CDR1 and CDR2 (germline): KGHSH, LQKENI. Trimming removed 2 bases from V and 9 bases from J, with 14 bases in between.

The V call is TRBV20-1, the J call TRBJ1-2; D perhaps matches TRBD1 (5 bases). Per the germline V gene, CDR1 is DFQATT and CDR2 is SNEGSKA (reference sequence). CDR3 length equals 13 residues. Trimming took off 3 bases at V and 0 bases at J, with 8 bases between the two ends. The CDR3 is CSASVQANYGYTF. CDR3 DNA sequence: TGCAGTGCTAGTGTACAGGCTAACTATGGCTACACCTTC.

This chain links TRBV6-2 or TRBV6-3 with TRBJ1-6; 10 bases are a match to TRBD1. CDR1 is MNHEY, CDR2 SVGEGT, per germline. Trimming at V came to 6 bases and at J to 6 bases, leaving 5 bases not matched to a gene. There are 15 residues in the CDR3. CDR3 nucleotides: TGTGCCAGCAGCCTCCGGACAGGGGGTAATTCACCCCTCCACTTT. It translates to CASSLRTGGNSPLHF.

This chain links TRBV7-6 with TRBJ1-2; the D is unclear. Looked up from germline, CDR1 is SGHVS and CDR2 is FNYEAQ. The V and J ends lost 6 bases and 3 bases respectively, with 11 bases between them. This CDR3 has 13 residues. The CDR3 DNA follows: TGTGCCAGCAGTTCAAACAAGCACTATGGCTACACCTTC. It codes for CASSSNKHYGYTF.

This clone has only one observation. J is TRBJ1-1 and V is TRBV28, with TRBD1 matching 8 bases. This CDR3 is built from 15 residues. Unmatched junction bases numbered 8, after V lost 6 bases and J lost 2 bases. Per germline, CDR1 MDHEN and CDR2 SYDVKM. The CDR3 coding sequence is TGTGCCAGCAGACCCGGACAGGGCCGAAACACTGAAGCTTTCTTT. Residues: CASRPGQGRNTEAFF.

The chain has TRBV7-2 and TRBJ1-6, with D uncertain. The V gene lost 7 bases and the J gene lost 5 bases, with 12 bases spanning the gap. The CDR3 runs to 14 residues. Germline V gene lookup returns CDR1 SGHTA and CDR2 FQGNSA. For the CDR3, the DNA is TGTGCCAGCAACCTAAGGACGGATAATTCACCCCTCCACTTT. Encoded protein: CASNLRTDNSPLHF.

This clone was picked up a small number of times. The V gene is TRBV12-3 or TRBV12-4, the J gene TRBJ1-5; D is unresolved. CDR3 length: 12 amino acids. V was clipped by 3 bases and J by 0 bases, with 0 bases between them. CDR3 sequence: CASSFSNQPQHF. CDR3 nucleotide sequence: TGTGCCAGCAGTTTTAGCAATCAGCCCCAGCATTTT.

The gene calls are TRBV5-1 and TRBJ2-7; no reliable D call. Germline CDR1 is SGHRS and CDR2 is YFSETQ. Trimming took off 4 bases at V and 3 bases at J, with 17 bases between the two ends. There are 15 residues in the CDR3. CDR3 sequence: CASSTETASIYEQYF. The CDR3, as DNA: TGCGCCAGCAGCACGGAGACTGCGTCGATCTACGAGCAGTACTTC.

The V call is TRBV7-2, the J call TRBJ2-7; no definite D call. Per germline, CDR1 SGHTA and CDR2 FQGNSA. CDR3 length: 13 residues. V was cut by 0 bases and J by 7 bases, with 10 bases left in between. CDR3 bases: TGTGCCAGCAGCTTAGCGCTAACGAAAGAGCAGTACTTC. Translating gives CASSLALTKEQYF.

A single count supports this clone. The rearrangement joins TRBV19 to TRBJ1-1; possibly TRBD1 for D (5 bases). V lost 4 bases and J 2 bases, leaving 23 bases between the germline ends. The CDR3 is made up of 18 amino acids. CDR1 and CDR2 from the germline V gene are LNHDA and SQIVND (reference sequence). The CDR3 DNA reads TGTGCCAGTAGTAAAGGGGTAGCCGGGGCCGATGTCAACACTGAAGCTTTCTTT. Translation gives CASSKGVAGADVNTEAFF. Based on the CDR3 plus reference TRBV19 and TRBJ1-1, the full variable domain is DGGITQSPKYLFRKEGQNVTLSCEQNLNHDAMYWYRQDPGQGLRLIYYSQIVNDFQKGDIAEGYSVSREKKESFPLTVTSAQKNPTAFYLCASSKGVAGADVNTEAFFGQGTRLTVV.

This clone has only one observation. The chain recombines TRBV6-5 with TRBJ1-1; weak D call: TRBD1 (5 bases). Trimming removed 6 bases from V and 1 base from J, with 12 bases in between. The CDR3 sequence is 14 residues long. Germline values: CDR1 MNHEY, CDR2 SVGAGI. For the CDR3, the DNA is TGTGCCAGCAGGGCGACAGAGGCGAACACTGAAGCTTTCTTT. This gives the protein CASRATEANTEAFF.

The V gene is TRBV25-1, the J gene TRBJ2-1; maybe TRBD1 (5 bases). The CDR3 has 14 residues. The V end was cut by 8 bases, the J end by 4 bases, with 15 bases between. Germline V lookup: CDR1 MGHDK, CDR2 SYGVNS. The CDR3 reads CASQSRAEYNEQFF. DNA for the CDR3: TGTGCCAGCCAATCCAGGGCGGAGTACAATGAGCAGTTCTTC.

In this sample, this clone turned up once. This rearrangement joins TRBV3-1 (or the pseudogene TRBV3-2) to TRBJ1-2; the match to TRBD1 covers 8 bases. This CDR3 has 15 residues. V was clipped by 1 base and J by 3 bases; unmatched bases: 4. Germline CDR1 and CDR2: LGHDT and YNNKEL (reference sequence). CDR3 in DNA: TGTGCCAGCAGCCAAGGTCAGGGGGCTCACTATGGCTACACCTTC. Translation: CASSQGQGAHYGYTF.

The CDR3 region has the DNA TGTGCCAGCTCACCACTGCAGGCAGAGCCTAACTATGGCTACACCTTC. Translating gives CASSPLQAEPNYGYTF. V gene TRBV18 combines with J gene TRBJ1-2; D remains ambiguous. In germline, CDR1 is KGHSH, CDR2 LQKENI. The ends were cut back, 1 base at V and 0 bases at J, with 12 bases in the middle. The CDR3 runs to 16 residues.

This clone came up once. The chain combines TRBV6-5 with TRBJ2-3, with 7 nucleotides matching TRBD2. V was pared by 7 bases and J by 2 bases, with 6 bases of the junction left unmatched. Germline V gene sequence: CDR1 MNHEY, CDR2 SVGAGI. CDR3 length: 14 residues. The CDR3 DNA reads as TGTGCCAGCACCTGGGCGGGGGACACAGATACGCAGTATTTT. Translated: CASTWAGDTDTQYF.

This clone appeared once. The J gene is TRBJ2-2, the V gene TRBV29-1, with 8 bases matching TRBD2. The CDR3 consists of 15 residues. J lost 1 base, V lost 4 bases, and 5 bases had no gene match. Germline assignment: CDR1 SQVTM and CDR2 ANQGSEA. The CDR3 here is CSVVRGVENTGELFF. CDR3 nucleotide sequence: TGCAGCGTTGTGCGGGGGGTTGAGAACACCGGGGAGCTGTTTTTT.

This clone was detected only once. V and J are TRBV5-1 and TRBJ2-1; 11 bases are a match to TRBD1. Germline CDR1 reads SGHRS; CDR2 reads YFSETQ. The V gene end was trimmed by 1 base and the J gene end by 8 bases; junction bases not matched to a gene: 5. The CDR3 totals 15 residues. The CDR3 is CASSLTGQGGHEQFF. CDR3 DNA: TGCGCCAGCAGCTTGACGGGACAGGGGGGCCATGAGCAGTTCTTC.

This chain connects TRBV9 to TRBJ2-3; no clear D. V lost 0 bases, J lost 3 bases, and 5 bases lay in between. The CDR3 totals 13 residues. Per the germline V gene, CDR1 is SGDLS and CDR2 is YYNGEE. CDR3 DNA sequence: TGTGCCAGCAGCGTAGGATTGACAGATACGCAGTATTTT. Protein product: CASSVGLTDTQYF.

This rearrangement joins TRBV5-1 to TRBJ2-7; 9 bases are shared with TRBD1. Per germline, CDR1 SGHRS and CDR2 YFSETQ. The length of the CDR3 is 15 residues. The ends lost 4 bases at V and 2 bases at J; junction bases unmatched: 7. The CDR3 protein is CASSPGQGTTYEQYF. The CDR3 bases are TGCGCCAGCAGCCCGGGACAGGGAACTACCTACGAGCAGTACTTC. The full variable domain, in which reference TRBV5-1 and TRBJ2-7 provide the parts outside the CDR3, is KAGVTQTPRYLIKTRGQQVTLSCSPISGHRSVSWYQQTPGQGLQFLFEYFSETQRNKGNFPGRFSGRQFSNSRSEMNVSTLELGDSALYLCASSPGQGTTYEQYFGPGTRLTVT.

The chain couples TRBV10-3 to TRBJ1-1; D might be TRBD1 (5 bases). The V and J ends lost 1 base and 1 base respectively, with 10 bases between them. Germline V gene lookup returns CDR1 ENHRY and CDR2 SYGVKD. The CDR3 loop spans 15 amino acids. The CDR3 sequence is CAISELGGTNTEAFF. The CDR3 nucleotides are TGTGCCATCAGTGAGTTGGGGGGAACGAACACTGAAGCTTTCTTT.

The chain employs TRBV7-2 and TRBJ1-5, with no clear D. Germline V gene lookup returns CDR1 SGHTA and CDR2 FQGNSA. This CDR3 is built from 14 residues. Trimming pared 1 base from V and 6 bases from J, leaving 10 bases between. This chain's CDR3 is CASSLGGPAQPQHF. CDR3 sequence (DNA): TGTGCCAGCAGCTTAGGCGGCCCGGCTCAGCCCCAGCATTTT.